Following are 13 T cell receptor beta chains from one sample sequenced in a study of blood T cell repertoires in COVID-19. Sequencing was performed with immunoSEQ multiplex PCR; in TCRdb, only in-frame clones are kept and a portion is missing. This table holds approximately 170,000 clones, about 88% found once. Input material: PBMCs or T cells enriched from blood (not recorded which). These TCRs come from a woman aged 18-29 years who had recovered from COVID-19.

The J gene is TRBJ2-1, the V gene TRBV6-4; D not resolved. With 0 bases removed from V and 6 bases from J, the gap between germline ends came to 9 bases. CDR3 size: 14 residues. Germline V gives CDR1 MRHNA, CDR2 SNTAGT. The CDR3 loop reads CASSDSPNGNEQFF. The CDR3 nucleotides are TGTGCCAGCAGTGACTCCCCAAACGGCAATGAGCAGTTCTTC.

The chain links TRBV5-6 to TRBJ2-7; D uncertain. The V gene's germline CDR1 is SGHDT and CDR2 YYEEEE. V shed 4 bases and J shed 3 bases, with 20 bases lying between them. The CDR3 is 16 residues long. CDR3 in amino acids: CASSRGLPRSYYEQYF. For the CDR3, the DNA is TGTGCCAGCAGCCGAGGCCTTCCAAGGTCCTACTACGAGCAGTACTTC.

The V and J genes are TRBV10-3 and TRBJ2-1; D perhaps matches TRBD1 (5 bases). In germline, CDR1 is ENHRY, CDR2 SYGVKD. Trimming stripped 8 bases from V and 5 bases from J, with 10 bases between. The CDR3 is made up of 12 amino acids. The CDR3: CAIDPGNNEQFF. The CDR3 coding sequence is TGTGCCATCGACCCAGGGAACAATGAGCAGTTCTTC.

This chain uses TRBV4-1 with TRBJ2-7; possible D gene TRBD1, 6 bases. The germline gives CDR1 MGHRA, CDR2 YSYEKL. V dropped 1 base and J dropped 4 bases, with 17 bases sitting between them. The CDR3 spans 16 residues. In nucleotides, the CDR3 is TGCGCCAGCAGCCAAGGTCGGAAGGGGGACGTATACGAGCAGTACTTC. Translating it yields CASSQGRKGDVYEQYF.

The V gene is TRBV15, the J gene TRBJ2-3; weak D call: TRBD1 (6 bases). The germline V gene has CDR1 LNHNV and CDR2 YYDKDF (reference sequence). V was cut by 1 base and J by 0 bases, with 8 bases left in between. The CDR3 sequence is 15 residues long. CDR3 amino acids: CATSRGQESTDTQYF. CDR3 bases: TGTGCCACCAGCAGAGGACAGGAGAGCACAGATACGCAGTATTTT.

The chain is built from TRBV25-1 and TRBJ1-5, with D possibly being TRBD1 (5 bases). This CDR3 is built from 15 residues. Trimming left V 0 bases short and J 2 bases short, with 8 bases between. Germline loops: CDR1 MGHDK, CDR2 SYGVNS. The CDR3 DNA is TGTGCCAGCAGTGAATATGGGGGGGGCAATCAGCCCCAGCATTTT. Translating it yields CASSEYGGGNQPQHF.

The J gene is TRBJ1-4, the V gene TRBV6-5; weak D call: TRBD1 (5 bases). V was cut by 8 bases and J by 8 bases, with 18 bases left in between. This CDR3 is built from 14 residues. The germline V gene has CDR1 MNHEY and CDR2 SVGAGI. In DNA, the CDR3 is TGTGCCAGCGGAGCAACCGGGGGGAGGGAAAAACTGTTTTTT. Its protein product is CASGATGGREKLFF.

The chain employs TRBV12-3 or TRBV12-4 and TRBJ2-3; D is ambiguous. The CDR3 spans 12 residues. Trimming took off 5 bases at V and 6 bases at J, with 9 bases between the two ends. CDR3 residues: CASSRGWDTQYF. CDR3 in DNA: TGTGCCAGCAGTCGAGGTTGGGATACGCAGTATTTT.

V and J are TRBV10-3 and TRBJ1-5; no reliable D call. This CDR3 has 14 amino acids. The V gene lost 6 bases and the J gene lost 0 bases, with 9 bases spanning the gap. Germline V gene data show CDR1 as ENHRY and CDR2 as SYGVKD. The CDR3 DNA reads as TGTGCCATCAGAAGGGAGCATAGCAATCAGCCCCAGCATTTT. This encodes CAIRREHSNQPQHF.

This chain joins TRBV30 and TRBJ1-1; D gene ambiguous. Per the germline V gene, CDR1 is GTSNPN and CDR2 is SVGIG (reference sequence). Deletions cut 4 bases from V and 5 bases from J, with 14 bases between. The CDR3 has 13 amino acids. The CDR3 reads CAWTPEVWTEAFF. CDR3 DNA sequence: TGTGCCTGGACGCCAGAAGTTTGGACTGAAGCTTTCTTT.

J is TRBJ1-1 and V is TRBV7-2; the D gene is possibly TRBD1 (6 bases). The CDR3 has 14 amino acids. Germline V gene lookup returns CDR1 SGHTA and CDR2 FQGNSA. V dropped 5 bases and J dropped 0 bases, with 10 bases sitting between them. The CDR3 nucleotides are TGTGCCAGCAGCCGCGACAGGTTGAACACTGAAGCTTTCTTT. It codes for CASSRDRLNTEAFF.

CDR3 amino acids: CASSLNSWDRNTEAFF. CDR3 nucleotide sequence: TGTGCCAGCAGTTTAAATTCGTGGGACAGAAACACTGAAGCTTTCTTT. This chain joins TRBV27 and TRBJ1-1; 7 positions agree with TRBD1. Germline trimming cut 2 bases from V and 2 bases from J; bases unmatched to any gene: 8. The germline V gene has CDR1 MNHEY and CDR2 SMNVEV (reference sequence). This CDR3 has 16 residues.

The V call is TRBV11-1, the J call TRBJ2-5; D is unclear. The V end was cut by 5 bases, the J end by 4 bases, with 17 bases between. The CDR3 consists of 15 residues. Germline loops: CDR1 SGHAT, CDR2 FQDESV (reference sequence). Here the CDR3 reads CASSPRAQLPETQYF. Here the CDR3 DNA reads TGTGCCAGCAGCCCGCGCGCGCAACTCCCAGAGACCCAGTACTTC.